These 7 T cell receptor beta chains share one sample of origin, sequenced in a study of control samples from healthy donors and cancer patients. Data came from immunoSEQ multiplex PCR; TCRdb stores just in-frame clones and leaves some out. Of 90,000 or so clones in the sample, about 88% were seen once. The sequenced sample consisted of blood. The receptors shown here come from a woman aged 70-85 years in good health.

The CDR3 nucleotides are TGTGCCAGCAGCTTGACCGGGCCTGCTGGGGACACCATATATTTT. This sequence encodes CASSLTGPAGDTIYF. The chain joins TRBV5-6 to TRBJ1-3; D not resolved. Per the germline V gene, CDR1 is SGHDT and CDR2 is YYEEEE. The CDR3 runs 15 residues. The V end lost 1 base, the J end lost 8 bases, and 16 bases lay between the germline ends.

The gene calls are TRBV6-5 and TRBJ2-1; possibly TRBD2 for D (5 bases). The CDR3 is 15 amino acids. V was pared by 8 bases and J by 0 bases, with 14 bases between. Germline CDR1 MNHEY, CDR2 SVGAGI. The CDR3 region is CASDSTGSSYNEQFF. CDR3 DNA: TGTGCCAGCGATTCTACGGGAAGCTCCTACAATGAGCAGTTCTTC.

The CDR3 spells CASSYRGGATEAFF. The CDR3 coding sequence is TGTGCCAGCAGTTATCGAGGGGGGGCCACTGAAGCTTTCTTT. The V call is TRBV6-5, the J call TRBJ1-1; the D gene is possibly TRBD1 (6 bases). Germline V gene lookup returns CDR1 MNHEY and CDR2 SVGAGI. Trimming shortened V by 3 bases and J by 4 bases, and 12 bases separated the two germline ends. CDR3 length equals 14 residues.

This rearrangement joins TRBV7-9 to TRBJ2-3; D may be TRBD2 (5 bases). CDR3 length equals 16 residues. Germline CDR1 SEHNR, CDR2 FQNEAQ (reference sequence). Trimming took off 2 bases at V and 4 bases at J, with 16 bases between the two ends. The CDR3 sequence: CASSLIVLSSPDTQYF. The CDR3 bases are TGTGCCAGCAGCTTAATTGTTTTGTCTAGCCCAGATACGCAGTATTTT.

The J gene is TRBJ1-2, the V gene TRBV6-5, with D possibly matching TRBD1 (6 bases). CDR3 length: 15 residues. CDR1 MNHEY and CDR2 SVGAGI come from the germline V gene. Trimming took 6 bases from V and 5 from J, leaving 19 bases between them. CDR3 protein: CASRASGVGRYGYTF. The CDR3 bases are TGTGCCAGCAGAGCTTCAGGGGTGGGGAGATATGGCTACACCTTC.

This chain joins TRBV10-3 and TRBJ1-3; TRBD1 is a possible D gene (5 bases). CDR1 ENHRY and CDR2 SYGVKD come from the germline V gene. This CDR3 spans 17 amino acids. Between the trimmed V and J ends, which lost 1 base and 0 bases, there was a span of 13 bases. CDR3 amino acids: CAISEFSGGTSGNTIYF. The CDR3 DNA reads TGTGCCATCAGTGAGTTTAGCGGGGGGACCTCTGGAAACACCATATATTTT.

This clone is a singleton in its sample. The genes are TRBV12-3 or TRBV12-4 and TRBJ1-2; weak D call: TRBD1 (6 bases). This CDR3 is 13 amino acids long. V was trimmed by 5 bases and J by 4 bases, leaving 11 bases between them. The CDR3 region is CASSKDSTYGYTF. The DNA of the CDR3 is TGTGCCAGCAGTAAGGACAGCACCTATGGCTACACCTTC.